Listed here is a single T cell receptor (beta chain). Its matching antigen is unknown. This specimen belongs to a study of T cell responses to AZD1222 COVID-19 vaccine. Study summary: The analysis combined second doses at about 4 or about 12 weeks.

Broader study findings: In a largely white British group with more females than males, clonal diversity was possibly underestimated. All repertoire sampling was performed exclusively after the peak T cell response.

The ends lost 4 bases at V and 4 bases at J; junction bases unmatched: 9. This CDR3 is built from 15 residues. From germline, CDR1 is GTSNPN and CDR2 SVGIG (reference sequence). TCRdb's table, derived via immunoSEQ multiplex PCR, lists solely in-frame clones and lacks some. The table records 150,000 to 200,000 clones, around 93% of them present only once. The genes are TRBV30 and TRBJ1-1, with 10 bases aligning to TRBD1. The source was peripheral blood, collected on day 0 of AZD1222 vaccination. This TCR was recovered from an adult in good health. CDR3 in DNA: TGTGCCTGGACAGACAGGGGGCGCTTCCTCACTGAAGCTTTCTTT. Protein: CAWTDRGRFLTEAFF.